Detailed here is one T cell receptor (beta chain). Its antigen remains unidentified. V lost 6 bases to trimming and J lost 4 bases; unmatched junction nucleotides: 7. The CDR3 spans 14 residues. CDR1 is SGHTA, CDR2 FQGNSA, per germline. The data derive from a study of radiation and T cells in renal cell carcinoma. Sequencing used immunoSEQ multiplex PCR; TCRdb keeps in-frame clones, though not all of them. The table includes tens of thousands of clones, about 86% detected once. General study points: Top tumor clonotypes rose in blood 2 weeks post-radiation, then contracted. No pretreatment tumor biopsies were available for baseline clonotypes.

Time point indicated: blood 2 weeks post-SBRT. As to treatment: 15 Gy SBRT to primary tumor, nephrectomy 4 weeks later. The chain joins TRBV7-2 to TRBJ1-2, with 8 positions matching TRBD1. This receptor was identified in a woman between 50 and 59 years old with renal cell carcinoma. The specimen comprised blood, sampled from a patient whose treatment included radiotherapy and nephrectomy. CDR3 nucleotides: TGTGCCAGCAGTCCCGGGACAGGCTCCTATGGCTACACCTTC. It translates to CASSPGTGSYGYTF.